The 9 T cell receptor beta chains below all came from one sample that was sequenced in a study of CXCR3-negative and CXCR3-positive naive CD8 T cells (dated 2019 in TCRdb). The sequencing machine was a NextSeq 550. The Human TCR Profiling Kit (MiLaboratory) was used to prepare UMI-labeled 5' RACE TRB cDNA libraries. TCRdb reprocessed the raw reads; every CDR3 protein sequence is a single record, and DNA is not supplied. The sample table holds 55,000 to 70,000 distinct CDR3 sequences. The ten largest clones capture approximately 0.76% of the sample. Antigens of these TCRs are unknown. The study at large found these results: TRB CDR3s from CXCR3-positive naive cells showed higher hydrophobicity (lower Kidera factor 4), lower energy, and higher strength and volume indices than CXCR3-negative naive cells.

Sample: naive CXCR3+ CD8+ T cells from blood. What the cell subset or site label conveys for this sample: CD45RO-CCR7+CD27+CD95- naive CD8+ T cells expressing CXCR3 (TNR3+). The receptors were sampled from a human donor in good health. Some clones in this sample may be carry-over from other donors' samples.

The V and J genes are TRBV25-1 and TRBJ2-4; TCRdb's assignment of TRBD1 cannot be checked, as there is no DNA. The CDR3 extends over 15 amino acids. Germline values: CDR1 MGHDK, CDR2 SYGVNS. The CDR3 is CASSEYGTGVNIQYF.

The chain joins TRBV14 to TRBJ2-2; the D gene TCRdb calls, TRBD1, cannot be checked with no DNA. The CDR3 runs to 17 residues. CDR1 is SGHDN and CDR2 is FVKESK in the germline V gene. The CDR3 loop is CASSHLPGGTNTGELFF.

CDR3 region: CASSFEGPYEQYF. The chain is built from TRBV7-9 and TRBJ2-7. The V gene's germline CDR1 is SEHNR and CDR2 FQNEAQ (reference sequence). The CDR3 covers 13 residues.

The CDR3 loop is CASSQGWGTEAFF. The chain uses TRBV4-3 and TRBJ1-1; TCRdb's D gene call, TRBD1, goes unchecked for lack of DNA. Germline lookup yields CDR1 LGHNA and CDR2 YSLEER. CDR3 length equals 13 residues.

CDR3 region: CASSYDLETQYF. The V and J genes are TRBV2 and TRBJ2-5. CDR1 is SNHLY, CDR2 FYNNEI, per germline. The CDR3 is made up of 12 amino acids.

The chain recombines TRBV20-1 with TRBJ2-7; TCRdb lists TRBD2, though no DNA is available to test this call. CDR3 length: 14 residues. In germline, CDR1 is DFQATT, CDR2 SNEGSKA (reference sequence). This CDR3 is CSARGDSKPHEQYF.

The rearrangement uses TRBV29-1 and TRBJ2-5; lacking DNA, the TRBD1 call made by TCRdb goes unchecked. Germline loops: CDR1 SQVTM, CDR2 ANQGSEA. The CDR3 totals 13 residues. The CDR3 loop is CSVVAGGEETQYF. The full variable domain, its missing parts supplied by reference TRBV29-1 and TRBJ2-5, is SAVISQKPSRDICQRGTSLTIQCQVDSQVTMMFWYRQQPGQSLTLIATANQGSEATYESGFVIDKFPISRPNLTFSTLTVSNMSPEDSSIYLCSVVAGGEETQYFGPGTRLLVL.

The V and J genes are TRBV9 and TRBJ1-3. This CDR3 spans 16 amino acids. Per germline, CDR1 SGDLS and CDR2 YYNGEE. CDR3 sequence: CASSVSSTGYRNTIYF.

The chain carries TRBV7-6 and TRBJ2-5; TCRdb's D call, TRBD1, is unchecked because there is no DNA. Germline V gene sequence: CDR1 SGHVS, CDR2 FNYEAQ. This CDR3 region has 16 residues. The CDR3 reads CASSLASGGSMETQYF.